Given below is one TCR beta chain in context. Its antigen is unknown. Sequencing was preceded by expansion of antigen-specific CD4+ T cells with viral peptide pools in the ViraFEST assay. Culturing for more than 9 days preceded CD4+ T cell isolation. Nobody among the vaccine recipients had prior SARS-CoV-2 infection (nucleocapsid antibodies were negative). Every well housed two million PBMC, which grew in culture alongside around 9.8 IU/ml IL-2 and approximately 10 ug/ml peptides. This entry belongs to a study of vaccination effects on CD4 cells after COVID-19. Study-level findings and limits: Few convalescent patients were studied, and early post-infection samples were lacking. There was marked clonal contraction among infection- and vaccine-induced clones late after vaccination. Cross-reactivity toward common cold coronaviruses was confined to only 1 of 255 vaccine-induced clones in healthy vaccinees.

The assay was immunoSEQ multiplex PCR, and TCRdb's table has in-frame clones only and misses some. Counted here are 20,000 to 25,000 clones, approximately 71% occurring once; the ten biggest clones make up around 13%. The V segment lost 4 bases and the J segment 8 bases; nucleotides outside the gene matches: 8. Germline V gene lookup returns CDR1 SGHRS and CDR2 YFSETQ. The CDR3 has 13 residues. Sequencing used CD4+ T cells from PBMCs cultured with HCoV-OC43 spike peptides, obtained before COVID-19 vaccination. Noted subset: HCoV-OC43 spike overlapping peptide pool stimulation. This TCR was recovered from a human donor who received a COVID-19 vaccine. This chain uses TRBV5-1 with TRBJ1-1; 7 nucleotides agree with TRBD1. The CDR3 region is CASSVGTDREAFF. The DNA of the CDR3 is TGCGCCAGCAGCGTAGGGACAGACCGAGAAGCTTTCTTT.